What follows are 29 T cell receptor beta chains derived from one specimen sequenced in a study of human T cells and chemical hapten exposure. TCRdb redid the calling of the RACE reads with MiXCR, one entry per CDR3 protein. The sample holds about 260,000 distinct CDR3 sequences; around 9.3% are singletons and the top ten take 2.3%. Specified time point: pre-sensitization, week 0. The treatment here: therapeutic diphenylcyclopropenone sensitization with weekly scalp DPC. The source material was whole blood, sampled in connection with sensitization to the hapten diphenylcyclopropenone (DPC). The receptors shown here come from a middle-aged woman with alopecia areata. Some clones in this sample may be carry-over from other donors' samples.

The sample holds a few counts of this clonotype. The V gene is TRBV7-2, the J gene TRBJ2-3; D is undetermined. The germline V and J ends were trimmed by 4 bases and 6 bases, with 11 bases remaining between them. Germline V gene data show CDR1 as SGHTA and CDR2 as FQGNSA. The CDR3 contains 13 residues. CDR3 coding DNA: TGTGCCAGCAGCTCCAGACCTACGGATACGCAGTATTTT. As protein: CASSSRPTDTQYF.

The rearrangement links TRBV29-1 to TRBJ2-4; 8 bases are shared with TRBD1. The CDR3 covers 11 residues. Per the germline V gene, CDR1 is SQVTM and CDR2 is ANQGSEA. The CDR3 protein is CRGQGGNIQYF. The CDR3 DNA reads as TGCAGAGGACAGGGTGGAAACATTCAGTACTTC.

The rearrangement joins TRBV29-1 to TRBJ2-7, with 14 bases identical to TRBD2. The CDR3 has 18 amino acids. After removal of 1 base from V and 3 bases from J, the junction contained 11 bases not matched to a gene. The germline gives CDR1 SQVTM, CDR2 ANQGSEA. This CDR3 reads CSVEGVPGTSGRVYEQYF. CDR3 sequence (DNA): TGCAGCGTTGAAGGCGTCCCCGGGACTAGCGGGAGAGTCTACGAGCAGTACTTC.

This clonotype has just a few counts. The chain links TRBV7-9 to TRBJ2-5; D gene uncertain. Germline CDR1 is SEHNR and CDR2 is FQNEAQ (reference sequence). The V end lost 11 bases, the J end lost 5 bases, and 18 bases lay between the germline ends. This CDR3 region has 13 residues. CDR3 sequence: CACHRTSGETQYF. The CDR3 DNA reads TGTGCCTGCCACCGGACCTCCGGGGAGACCCAGTACTTC.

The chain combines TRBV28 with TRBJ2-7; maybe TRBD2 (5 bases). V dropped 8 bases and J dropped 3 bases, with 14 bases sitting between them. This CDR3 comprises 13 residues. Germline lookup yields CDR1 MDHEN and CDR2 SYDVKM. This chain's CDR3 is CASGGFSYYEQYF. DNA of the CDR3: TGTGCCAGCGGCGGGTTCTCCTACTACGAGCAGTACTTC.

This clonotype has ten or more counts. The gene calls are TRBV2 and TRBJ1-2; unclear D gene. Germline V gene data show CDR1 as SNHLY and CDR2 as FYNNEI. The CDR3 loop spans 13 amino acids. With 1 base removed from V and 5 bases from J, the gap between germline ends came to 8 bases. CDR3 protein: CASSEGGGYGYTF. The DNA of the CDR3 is TGTGCCAGCAGTGAAGGAGGAGGGTATGGCTACACCTTC.

CDR3 in DNA: TGTGCCAGCAGCTACGGACGGGGTATCGCCTACGAGCAGTACTTC. This gives the protein CASSYGRGIAYEQYF. The chain uses TRBV14 and TRBJ2-7; weak D call: TRBD2 (5 bases). Germline V lookup: CDR1 SGHDN, CDR2 FVKESK. CDR3 length: 15 residues. V was clipped by 5 bases and J by 2 bases, with 16 bases between them.

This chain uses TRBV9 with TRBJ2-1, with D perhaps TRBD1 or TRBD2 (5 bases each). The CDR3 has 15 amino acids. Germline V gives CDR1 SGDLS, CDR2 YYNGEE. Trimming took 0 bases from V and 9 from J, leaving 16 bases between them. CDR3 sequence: CASSVDSGTAGEQFF. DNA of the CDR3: TGTGCCAGCAGCGTAGACTCCGGGACGGCAGGTGAGCAGTTCTTC.

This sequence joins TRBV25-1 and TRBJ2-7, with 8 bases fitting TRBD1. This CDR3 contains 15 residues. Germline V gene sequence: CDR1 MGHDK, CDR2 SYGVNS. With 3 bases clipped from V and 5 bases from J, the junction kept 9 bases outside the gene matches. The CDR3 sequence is CASSDSGRGRHEQYF. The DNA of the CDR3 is TGTGCCAGCAGTGACTCGGGCAGGGGGCGCCACGAGCAGTACTTC.

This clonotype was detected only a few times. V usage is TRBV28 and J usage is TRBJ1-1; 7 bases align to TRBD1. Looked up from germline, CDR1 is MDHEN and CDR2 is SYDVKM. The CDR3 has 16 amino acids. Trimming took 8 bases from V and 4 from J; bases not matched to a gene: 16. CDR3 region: CASPEVRTGVVTEAFF. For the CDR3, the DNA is TGTGCCAGCCCCGAGGTGCGAACAGGGGTCGTCACTGAAGCTTTCTTT. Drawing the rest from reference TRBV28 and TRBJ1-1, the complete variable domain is DVKVTQSSRYLVKRTGEKVFLECVQDMDHENMFWYRQDPGLGLRLIYFSYDVKMKEKGDIPEGYSVSREKKERFSLILESASTNQTSMYLCASPEVRTGVVTEAFFGQGTRLTVV.

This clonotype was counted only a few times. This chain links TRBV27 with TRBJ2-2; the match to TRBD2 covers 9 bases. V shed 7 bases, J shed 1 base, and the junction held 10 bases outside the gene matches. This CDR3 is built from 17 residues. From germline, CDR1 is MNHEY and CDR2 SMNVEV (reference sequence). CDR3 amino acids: CASTLGGGGLNTGELFF. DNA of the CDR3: TGTGCCAGCACTTTGGGCGGGGGGGGCCTGAACACCGGGGAGCTGTTTTTT.

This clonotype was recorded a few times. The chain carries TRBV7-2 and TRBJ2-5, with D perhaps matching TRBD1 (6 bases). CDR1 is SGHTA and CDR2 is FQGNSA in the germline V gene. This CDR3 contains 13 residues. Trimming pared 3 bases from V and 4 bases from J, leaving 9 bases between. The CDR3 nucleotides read TGTGCCAGCAGCTTCAGGACAGCAGAGACCCAGTACTTC. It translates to CASSFRTAETQYF. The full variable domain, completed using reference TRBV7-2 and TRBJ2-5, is GAGVSQSPSNKVTEKGKDVELRCDPISGHTALYWYRQSLGQGLEFLIYFQGNSAPDKSGLPSDRFSAERTGGSVSTLTIQRTQQEDSAVYLCASSFRTAETQYFGPGTRLLVL.

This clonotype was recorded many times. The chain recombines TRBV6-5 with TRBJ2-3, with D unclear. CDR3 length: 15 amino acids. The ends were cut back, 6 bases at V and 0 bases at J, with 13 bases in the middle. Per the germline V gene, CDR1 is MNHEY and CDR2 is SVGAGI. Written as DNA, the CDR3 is TGTGCCAGCAGCTCATTAGCAGCTAGCACAGATACGCAGTATTTT. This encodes CASSSLAASTDTQYF.

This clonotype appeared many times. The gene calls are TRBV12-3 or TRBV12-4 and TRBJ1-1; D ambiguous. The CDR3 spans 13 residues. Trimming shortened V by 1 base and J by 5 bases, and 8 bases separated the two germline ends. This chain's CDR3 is CASSLEGRTEAFF. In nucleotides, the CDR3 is TGTGCCAGCAGTTTAGAGGGAAGGACTGAAGCTTTCTTT.

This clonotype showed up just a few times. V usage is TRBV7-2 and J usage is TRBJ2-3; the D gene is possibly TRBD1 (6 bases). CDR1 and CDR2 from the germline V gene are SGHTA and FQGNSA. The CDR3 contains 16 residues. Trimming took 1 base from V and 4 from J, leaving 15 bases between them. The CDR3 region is CASSLVAARGSDTQYF. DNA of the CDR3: TGTGCCAGCAGCTTAGTTGCCGCCAGGGGCTCAGATACGCAGTATTTT.

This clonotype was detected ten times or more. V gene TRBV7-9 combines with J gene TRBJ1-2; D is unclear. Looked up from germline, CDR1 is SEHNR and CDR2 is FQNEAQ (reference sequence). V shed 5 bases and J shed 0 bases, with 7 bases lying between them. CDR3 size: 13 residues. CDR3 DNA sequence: TGTGCCAGCAGCGCAGGAACTAACTATGGCTACACCTTC. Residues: CASSAGTNYGYTF.

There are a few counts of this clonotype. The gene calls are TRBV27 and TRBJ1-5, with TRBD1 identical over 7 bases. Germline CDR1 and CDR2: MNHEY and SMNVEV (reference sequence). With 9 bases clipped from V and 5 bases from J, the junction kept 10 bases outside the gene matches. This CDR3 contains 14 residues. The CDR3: CASSQQGSYQPQHF. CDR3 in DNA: TGTGCCAGTAGCCAACAGGGGTCTTATCAGCCCCAGCATTTT.

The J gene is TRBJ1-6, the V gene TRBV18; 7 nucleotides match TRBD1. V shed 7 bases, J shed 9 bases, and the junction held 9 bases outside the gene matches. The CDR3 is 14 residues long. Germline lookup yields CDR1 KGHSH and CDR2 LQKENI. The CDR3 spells CASLGTDRLSPLHF. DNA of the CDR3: TGTGCCAGCTTGGGGACAGACCGACTTTCACCCCTCCACTTT.

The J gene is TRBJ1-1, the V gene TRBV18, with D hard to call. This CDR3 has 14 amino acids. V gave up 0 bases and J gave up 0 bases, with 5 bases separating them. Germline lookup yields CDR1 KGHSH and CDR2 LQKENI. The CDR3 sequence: CASSPPVLNTEAFF. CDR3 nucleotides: TGTGCCAGCTCACCACCGGTGCTGAACACTGAAGCTTTCTTT.

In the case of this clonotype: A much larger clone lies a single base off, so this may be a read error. CDR3: CASNQGSNQPQHF. The CDR3 coding sequence is TGTGCCAGCAACCAGGGGAGCAATCAGCCCCAGCATTTT. V usage is TRBV2 and J usage is TRBJ1-5; D possibly corresponds to TRBD1 (6 bases). The CDR3 is 13 amino acids. Germline V gene data show CDR1 as SNHLY and CDR2 as FYNNEI. V was pared by 7 bases and J by 1 base, with 8 bases between.

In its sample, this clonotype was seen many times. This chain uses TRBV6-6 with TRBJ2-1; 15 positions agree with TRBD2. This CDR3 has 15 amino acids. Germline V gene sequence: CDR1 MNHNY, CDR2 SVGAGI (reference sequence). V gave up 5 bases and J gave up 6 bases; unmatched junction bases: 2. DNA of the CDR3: TGTGCCAGCAGTAGGGGACTAGCGGGAGGCAATGAGCAGTTCTTC. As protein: CASSRGLAGGNEQFF.

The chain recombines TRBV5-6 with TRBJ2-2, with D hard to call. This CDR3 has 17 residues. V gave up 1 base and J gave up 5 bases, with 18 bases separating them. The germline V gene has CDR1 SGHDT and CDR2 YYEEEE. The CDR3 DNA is TGTGCCAGCAGCTTGATCCTAGACTGGGGTGGGACCGGGGAGCTGTTTTTT. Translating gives CASSLILDWGGTGELFF.

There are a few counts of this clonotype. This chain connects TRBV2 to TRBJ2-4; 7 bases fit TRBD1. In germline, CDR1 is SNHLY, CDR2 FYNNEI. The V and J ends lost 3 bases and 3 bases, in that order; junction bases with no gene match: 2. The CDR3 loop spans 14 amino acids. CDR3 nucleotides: TGTGCCAGCAGTGAGGGACAGCGCAAAAACATTCAGTACTTC. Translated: CASSEGQRKNIQYF. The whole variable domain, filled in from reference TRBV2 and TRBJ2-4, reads EPEVTQTPSHQVTQMGQEVILRCVPISNHLYFYWYRQILGQKVEFLVSFYNNEISEKSEIFDDQFSVERPDGSNFTLKIRSTKLEDSAMYFCASSEGQRKNIQYFGAGTRLSVL.

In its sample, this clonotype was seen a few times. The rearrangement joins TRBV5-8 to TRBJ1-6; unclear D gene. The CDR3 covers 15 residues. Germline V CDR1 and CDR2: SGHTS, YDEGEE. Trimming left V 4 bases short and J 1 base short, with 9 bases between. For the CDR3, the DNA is TGTGCCAGCAGCCCCTCGACTTCCTATAATTCACCCCTCCACTTT. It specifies CASSPSTSYNSPLHF.

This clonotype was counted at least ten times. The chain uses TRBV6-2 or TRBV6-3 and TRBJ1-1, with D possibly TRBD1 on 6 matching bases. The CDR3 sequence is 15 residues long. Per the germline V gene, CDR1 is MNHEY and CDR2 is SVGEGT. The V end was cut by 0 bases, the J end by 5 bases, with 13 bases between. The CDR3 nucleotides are TGTGCCAGCAGTTACTCGGGGGGGCGCGGGACTGAAGCTTTCTTT. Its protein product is CASSYSGGRGTEAFF.

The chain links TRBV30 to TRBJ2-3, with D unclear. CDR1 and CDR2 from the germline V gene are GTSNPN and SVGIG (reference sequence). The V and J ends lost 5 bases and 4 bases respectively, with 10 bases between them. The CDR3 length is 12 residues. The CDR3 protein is CAWSLSADTQYF. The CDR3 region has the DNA TGTGCCTGGTCCCTTTCGGCAGATACGCAGTATTTT.

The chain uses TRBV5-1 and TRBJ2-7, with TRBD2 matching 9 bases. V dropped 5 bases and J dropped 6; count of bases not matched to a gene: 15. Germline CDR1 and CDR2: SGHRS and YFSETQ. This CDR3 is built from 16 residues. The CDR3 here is CASRRLAEDPRIEQYF. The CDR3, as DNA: TGCGCCAGCAGGCGACTAGCGGAGGACCCTCGTATCGAGCAGTACTTC.

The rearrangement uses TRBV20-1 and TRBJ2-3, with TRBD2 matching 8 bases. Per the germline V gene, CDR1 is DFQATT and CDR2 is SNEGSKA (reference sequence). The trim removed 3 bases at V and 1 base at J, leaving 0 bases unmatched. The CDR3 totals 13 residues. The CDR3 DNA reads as TGCAGTGCTAGTAGCGGGGGCACAGATACGCAGTATTTT. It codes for CSASSGGTDTQYF.

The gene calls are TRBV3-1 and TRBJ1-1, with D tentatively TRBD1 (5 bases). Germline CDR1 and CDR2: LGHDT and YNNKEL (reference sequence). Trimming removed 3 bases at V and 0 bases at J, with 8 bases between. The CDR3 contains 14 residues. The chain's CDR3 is CASSQPGVNTEAFF. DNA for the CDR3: TGTGCCAGCAGCCAGCCGGGGGTGAACACTGAAGCTTTCTTT. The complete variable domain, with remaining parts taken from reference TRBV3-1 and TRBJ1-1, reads DTAVSQTPKYLVTQMGNDKSIKCEQNLGHDTMYWYKQDSKKFLKIMFSYNNKELIINETVPNRFSPKSPDKAHLNLHINSLELGDSAVYFCASSQPGVNTEAFFGQGTRLTVV.